One and the same sample provided the 22 T cell receptor beta chains below, sequenced in a study of cytomegalovirus exposure and HLA in healthy donors. PCR amplification relied on 60 Vbeta primers (plus 13 Jbeta primers). Using immunoSEQ multiplex PCR, the repertoire was profiled, and TCRdb retains in-frame clones only, with some absent. The sample yields 50,000 to 60,000 clones, of which the top ten take up 3.5% to 4%. The sequencing input was PBMCs. The receptor set was obtained from a male donor in good health and CMV-seronegative.

V gene TRBV7-2 combines with J gene TRBJ2-3; 12 bases are shared with TRBD2. The junction had 3 bases not matched to a gene; V was cut back by 7 bases and J by 4 bases. This CDR3 spans 14 amino acids. From germline, CDR1 is SGHTA and CDR2 FQGNSA. The CDR3 protein is CASTLAGGSDTQYF. CDR3 bases: TGTGCCAGCACCCTAGCGGGGGGGTCAGATACGCAGTATTTT.

The chain is built from TRBV30 and TRBJ2-5; 8 bases align to TRBD1. The CDR3 covers 11 residues. CDR1 and CDR2 from the germline V gene are GTSNPN and SVGIG (reference sequence). Trimming removed 5 bases from V and 11 bases from J; junction bases left unmatched: 7. As DNA, the CDR3 is TGTGCCTGGCGACAGGGGCCGGGGCAGTACTTC. Residues: CAWRQGPGQYF.

As to this clone: A junction end diverges from the germline sequence, so it may reflect a read error. The chain recombines TRBV4-1 with TRBJ2-7; the match to TRBD2 covers 10 bases. CDR1 MGHRA and CDR2 YSYEKL come from the germline V gene. This CDR3 is built from 15 residues. The CDR3 is CASSRTSGAAYEQYF. CDR3 nucleotides: TGTGCCAGCAGCCGAACTAGCGGGGCCGCCTACGAGCAGTACTTC.

The rearrangement links TRBV28 to TRBJ1-5; D gene unclear. This CDR3 spans 13 amino acids. Germline assignment: CDR1 MDHEN and CDR2 SYDVKM. V lost 3 bases and J lost 4, with 7 bases in between. The DNA of the CDR3 is TGTGCCAGCAGTTTCCCCGGGAATCAGCCCCAGCATTTT. This gives the protein CASSFPGNQPQHF. The full variable domain, completed using reference TRBV28 and TRBJ1-5, is DVKVTQSSRYLVKRTGEKVFLECVQDMDHENMFWYRQDPGLGLRLIYFSYDVKMKEKGDIPEGYSVSREKKERFSLILESASTNQTSMYLCASSFPGNQPQHFGDGTRLSIL.

V and J are TRBV7-2 and TRBJ1-2; 7 positions match TRBD1. V was clipped by 4 bases and J by 2 bases; unmatched bases: 4. This CDR3 is 14 amino acids long. Germline CDR1 SGHTA, CDR2 FQGNSA. For the CDR3, the DNA is TGTGCCAGCAGCTCGCAACAGGGGAACTATGGCTACACCTTC. It translates to CASSSQQGNYGYTF.

The chain carries TRBV6-1 and TRBJ2-7; unclear D gene. CDR3 length: 12 residues. CDR1 is MNHNS, CDR2 SASEGT, per germline. V shed 7 bases and J shed 3 bases, with 10 bases lying between them. CDR3 nucleotide sequence: TGTGCCAGCACCCCTTCTTACTACGAGCAGTACTTC. As protein: CASTPSYYEQYF.

J is TRBJ2-5 and V is TRBV21-1; the D call of TRBD1 is as the table states it, not checked on the DNA. TRBV21-1 is a pseudogene segment. This CDR3 has 16 residues. CDR3 sequence (DNA): TGTGCCAGCAGCAGAGGGACAGGGGGCGTAAGTGGGACCCAGTACTTC. Translated, it gives CASSRGTGGVSGTQYF.

The chain recombines TRBV7-2 with TRBJ2-3; D gene ambiguous. Per germline, CDR1 SGHTA and CDR2 FQGNSA. CDR3 size: 15 residues. Trimming took 6 bases from V and 0 from J, leaving 13 bases between them. The CDR3 protein is CASSSRARSTDTQYF. The CDR3 nucleotides read TGTGCCAGCAGTTCAAGAGCGAGGAGCACAGATACGCAGTATTTT.

This sequence joins TRBV6-5 and TRBJ1-2; the D gene is possibly TRBD1 (5 bases). Germline CDR1 MNHEY, CDR2 SVGAGI. V was clipped by 0 bases and J by 1 base, with 12 bases between them. The CDR3 extends over 16 amino acids. Here the CDR3 DNA reads TGTGCCAGCAGTTACTCGGGTGGCAGGGTTAACTATGGCTACACCTTC. Amino acid sequence: CASSYSGGRVNYGYTF.

The J gene is TRBJ1-2, the V gene TRBV29-1; D is unresolved. CDR3 length: 15 residues. CDR1 is SQVTM, CDR2 ANQGSEA, per germline. Trimming took 7 bases from V and 7 from J, leaving 25 bases between them. The CDR3 reads CSALRDFGISGGYTF. In DNA, the CDR3 is TGCAGCGCTTTGAGGGATTTCGGGATTTCTGGTGGCTACACCTTC. The variable domain in full, with the rest retrieved from reference TRBV29-1 and TRBJ1-2, is SAVISQKPSRDICQRGTSLTIQCQVDSQVTMMFWYRQQPGQSLTLIATANQGSEATYESGFVIDKFPISRPNLTFSTLTVSNMSPEDSSIYLCSALRDFGISGGYTFGSGTRLTVV.

The CDR3 DNA sequence: TGCGCCAGCAGCGTGACAGGGGCGAATTCACCCCTCCACTTT. Amino acids: CASSVTGANSPLHF. The rearrangement links TRBV4-3 to TRBJ1-6; the match to TRBD1 covers 8 bases. J was trimmed by 7 bases and V by 5 bases; bases with no gene match: 4. The CDR3 spans 14 residues. CDR1 and CDR2 from the germline V gene are LGHNA and YSLEER.

The genes are TRBV19 and TRBJ2-1; TRBD2 aligns across 10 bases. The germline CDR1 and CDR2 sequences are LNHDA and SQIVND (reference sequence). J gave up 5 bases and V 4 bases, and 11 bases lay outside the gene matches. The CDR3 is 17 amino acids. CDR3 DNA sequence: TGTGCCAGTAGTACCCTGCTCCGGACTAGCGGCGACAATGAGCAGTTCTTC. This sequence encodes CASSTLLRTSGDNEQFF. Full variable domain (missing parts from reference TRBV19 and TRBJ2-1): DGGITQSPKYLFRKEGQNVTLSCEQNLNHDAMYWYRQDPGQGLRLIYYSQIVNDFQKGDIAEGYSVSREKKESFPLTVTSAQKNPTAFYLCASSTLLRTSGDNEQFFGPGTRLTVL.

The V gene is TRBV7-2, the J gene TRBJ2-7, with unresolved D. This CDR3 has 14 amino acids. V lost 3 bases and J lost 1, with 10 bases in between. Germline V gene data show CDR1 as SGHTA and CDR2 as FQGNSA. CDR3 in DNA: TGTGCCAGCAGCTTGCCTAGTCGGTCCTACGAGCAGTACTTC. This sequence encodes CASSLPSRSYEQYF.

The chain carries TRBV9 and TRBJ2-5; the match to TRBD2 covers 10 bases. Looked up from germline, CDR1 is SGDLS and CDR2 is YYNGEE. This CDR3 spans 18 amino acids. J was trimmed by 0 bases and V by 4 bases; bases with no gene match: 12. CDR3 region: CASSNGERGGLYQETQYF. Written as DNA, the CDR3 is TGTGCCAGCAGCAACGGGGAGCGGGGGGGACTGTACCAAGAGACCCAGTACTTC.

This sequence joins TRBV6-1 and TRBJ2-1; 7 bases line up with TRBD1. The CDR3 covers 14 residues. V shed 1 base, J shed 10 bases, and the junction held 7 bases outside the gene matches. Per the germline V gene, CDR1 is MNHNS and CDR2 is SASEGT. CDR3 in DNA: TGTGCCAGCAGTGAAGGGGGACAGCGACAAGAGCAGTTCTTC. It yields the protein CASSEGGQRQEQFF.

This chain links TRBV5-6 with TRBJ1-1, with D possibly TRBD1 on 5 matching bases. CDR1 SGHDT and CDR2 YYEEEE come from the germline V gene. The V gene lost 4 bases and the J gene lost 0 bases, with 10 bases spanning the gap. The CDR3 runs to 14 residues. CDR3 loop: CASSDGAVNTEAFF. The DNA for the CDR3 is TGTGCCAGCAGCGATGGGGCCGTGAACACTGAAGCTTTCTTT. The full variable domain, rest sourced from reference TRBV5-6 and TRBJ1-1, is DAGVTQSPTHLIKTRGQQVTLRCSPKSGHDTVSWYQQALGQGPQFIFQYYEEEERQRGNFPDRFSGHQFPNYSSELNVNALLLGDSALYLCASSDGAVNTEAFFGQGTRLTVV.

The chain couples TRBV4-2 to TRBJ1-4; D not certain. This CDR3 has 12 amino acids. With 0 bases removed from V and 8 bases from J, the gap between germline ends came to 4 bases. Germline V gives CDR1 LGHNA, CDR2 YNFKEQ. The CDR3 DNA is TGTGCCAGCAGCCAAGACTCCGAAAAACTGTTTTTT. Protein: CASSQDSEKLFF.

V gene TRBV28 combines with J gene TRBJ2-1; a weak D match, TRBD2 (5 bases). Trimming removed 5 bases at V and 5 bases at J, with 22 bases between. In germline, CDR1 is MDHEN, CDR2 SYDVKM. CDR3 length equals 17 residues. CDR3 bases: TGTGCCAGCAGTGTATTAATCGCGCGAGCGGCCAACAATGAGCAGTTCTTC. This gives the protein CASSVLIARAANNEQFF.

This chain joins TRBV5-1 and TRBJ2-1; tentative D call: TRBD2 (6 bases). Germline V gene lookup returns CDR1 SGHRS and CDR2 YFSETQ. The CDR3 consists of 15 residues. Trimming removed 4 bases from V and 8 bases from J, with 19 bases in between. The CDR3 reads CASSPWGGAGDEQFF. The CDR3 bases are TGCGCCAGCAGCCCCTGGGGAGGAGCCGGCGATGAGCAGTTCTTC.

The chain carries TRBV9 and TRBJ2-1; 12 bases match TRBD2. With 4 bases clipped from V and 9 bases from J, the junction kept 5 bases outside the gene matches. The CDR3 length is 14 residues. Germline V lookup: CDR1 SGDLS, CDR2 YYNGEE. CDR3 residues: CASSPELAGGEQFF. Here the CDR3 DNA reads TGTGCCAGCAGCCCCGAACTAGCGGGGGGTGAGCAGTTCTTC.

This sequence joins TRBV7-2 and TRBJ1-2, with 7 bases identical to TRBD1. Germline V lookup: CDR1 SGHTA, CDR2 FQGNSA. The CDR3 length is 16 residues. Germline trimming cut 5 bases from V and 2 bases from J; bases unmatched to any gene: 11. The CDR3 region is CASSKDTGVKNYGYTF. As DNA, the CDR3 is TGTGCCAGCAGCAAGGATACAGGGGTGAAAAACTATGGCTACACCTTC.

V usage is TRBV7-2 and J usage is TRBJ2-1; TRBD2 agrees at 15 bases. The germline V gene has CDR1 SGHTA and CDR2 FQGNSA. The CDR3 consists of 16 residues. The V gene end was trimmed by 5 bases and the J gene end by 11 bases; junction bases not matched to a gene: 10. The DNA of the CDR3 is TGTGCCAGCAGCGTTGGGACTAGCGGGAGGATCTACAAGCAGTTCTTC. Translated, it gives CASSVGTSGRIYKQFF. Based on the CDR3 plus reference TRBV7-2 and TRBJ2-1, the full variable domain is GAGVSQSPSNKVTEKGKDVELRCDPISGHTALYWYRQSLGQGLEFLIYFQGNSAPDKSGLPSDRFSAERTGGSVSTLTIQRTQQEDSAVYLCASSVGTSGRIYKQFFGPGTRLTVL.